The 30 T cell receptor beta chains below come from one sample, sequenced in a study of shared clonotypes between healthy human individuals. TCRdb keeps only in-frame clones here, not all; method: immunoSEQ multiplex PCR. The sample yields about 2.4 million clones, 80% to 95% seen once. Sequencing input: naive CD4+ T cells from PBMCs. As to subset: CD45RA+ positively selected. The source is a man aged 18 to 30 in good health. Some clones in this sample may be carry-over from other donors' samples.

For this clone: The same CDR3 is also encoded by other DNA sequences in this sample. The chain combines TRBV2 with TRBJ1-5, with D possibly being TRBD1 (5 bases). V gave up 3 bases and J gave up 7 bases, with 10 bases separating them. The CDR3 is 13 residues long. Germline V gene sequence: CDR1 SNHLY, CDR2 FYNNEI. CDR3 coding DNA: TGTGCCAGCAGTGAGTCCGGGGGGCAGCCCCAGCATTTT. Protein product: CASSESGGQPQHF.

The chain couples TRBV27 to TRBJ2-2; a weak D match, TRBD1 (5 bases). CDR1 is MNHEY and CDR2 is SMNVEV in the germline V gene (reference sequence). The ends were cut back, 2 bases at V and 1 base at J, with 5 bases in the middle. This CDR3 contains 14 residues. The CDR3 region is CASSLQGNTGELFF. DNA for the CDR3: TGTGCCAGCAGTTTACAGGGGAACACCGGGGAGCTGTTTTTT.

About this clone itself: Other DNA sequences in this sample translate to the same CDR3. V gene TRBV2 combines with J gene TRBJ2-3, with 13 nucleotides matching TRBD2. Per germline, CDR1 SNHLY and CDR2 FYNNEI. The ends lost 4 bases at V and 3 bases at J; junction bases unmatched: 4. CDR3 length equals 16 residues. CDR3 protein: CASSGTSGSRTDTQYF. CDR3 DNA sequence: TGTGCCAGCAGTGGGACTAGCGGGAGTCGAACAGATACGCAGTATTTT.

The rearrangement joins TRBV11-2 to TRBJ1-2; maybe TRBD1 (5 bases). The CDR3 runs to 15 residues. From germline, CDR1 is SGHAT and CDR2 FQNNGV. Trimming took 5 bases from V and 7 from J, leaving 20 bases between them. The CDR3 protein is CASSTGRGLFRGYTF. In DNA, the CDR3 is TGTGCCAGCAGCACCGGTAGGGGCCTATTCCGTGGCTACACCTTC.

The chain joins TRBV5-1 to TRBJ2-1, with TRBD2 identical over 12 bases. V lost 4 bases, J lost 4 bases, and 3 bases stayed unmatched. The CDR3 sequence is 15 residues long. From germline, CDR1 is SGHRS and CDR2 YFSETQ. The CDR3 sequence: CASSHTSGGYNEQFF. CDR3 DNA: TGCGCCAGCAGCCACACTAGCGGGGGGTACAATGAGCAGTTCTTC.

DNA for the CDR3: TGTGCCAGCAGTCCCTTCCCCGGGACTAGCACGAATGAGCAGTTCTTC. Its protein is CASSPFPGTSTNEQFF. This chain connects TRBV28 to TRBJ2-1; 9 positions match TRBD2. This CDR3 is built from 16 residues. Losses at the gene ends were 5 bases for V and 7 bases for J; bases not matched to a gene: 12. CDR1 MDHEN and CDR2 SYDVKM come from the germline V gene. Variable domain in full (rest from reference TRBV28 and TRBJ2-1): DVKVTQSSRYLVKRTGEKVFLECVQDMDHENMFWYRQDPGLGLRLIYFSYDVKMKEKGDIPEGYSVSREKKERFSLILESASTNQTSMYLCASSPFPGTSTNEQFFGPGTRLTVL.

For this clone: The sample holds other DNA sequences that translate to the same CDR3. The V gene is TRBV5-1, the J gene TRBJ2-7; D gene unclear. The CDR3 spans 12 residues. Germline V gene sequence: CDR1 SGHRS, CDR2 YFSETQ. The germline V and J ends were trimmed by 0 bases and 7 bases, with 8 bases remaining between them. The CDR3 sequence: CASSLASGEQYF. In DNA form, the CDR3 reads TGCGCCAGCAGCTTGGCCTCTGGGGAGCAGTACTTC.

This chain uses TRBV7-3 with TRBJ2-1, with TRBD2 as a possible D gene (6 bases). The length of the CDR3 is 13 residues. The ends were cut back, 5 bases at V and 3 bases at J, with 8 bases in the middle. Germline CDR1 is SGHTA and CDR2 is FQGTGA. In nucleotides, the CDR3 is TGTGCCAGCAGCACGGGACTCTACAATGAGCAGTTCTTC. Encoded protein: CASSTGLYNEQFF.

V usage is TRBV25-1 and J usage is TRBJ2-1; the D is unclear. Per germline, CDR1 MGHDK and CDR2 SYGVNS. The CDR3 totals 14 residues. V was cut by 3 bases and J by 2 bases, with 8 bases left in between. CDR3 sequence (DNA): TGTGCCAGCAGTGAGCAGGTACCCTACAATGAGCAGTTCTTC. This codes for CASSEQVPYNEQFF.

The CDR3 here is CASSPVSADSYEQYF. The CDR3 coding sequence is TGTGCCAGCTCACCAGTCAGCGCCGACTCCTACGAGCAGTACTTC. The chain joins TRBV18 to TRBJ2-7, with D hard to call. Trimming shortened V by 2 bases and J by 0 bases, and 11 bases separated the two germline ends. Germline V lookup: CDR1 KGHSH, CDR2 LQKENI. The CDR3 is 15 residues long.

The chain joins TRBV5-1 to TRBJ1-1; TRBD1 agrees at 9 bases. The germline V gene encodes CDR1 SGHRS and CDR2 YFSETQ. The CDR3 runs to 18 residues. V was pared by 0 bases and J by 1 base, with 10 bases of the junction left unmatched. The CDR3 region has the DNA TGCGCCAGCAGCTTGGTCCCCGGGACAGGGCCCACGAACACTGAAGCTTTCTTT. It translates to CASSLVPGTGPTNTEAFF.

V and J are TRBV5-1 and TRBJ2-7, with D maybe TRBD2 (5 bases). V lost 2 bases and J lost 2, with 17 bases in between. The germline V gene has CDR1 SGHRS and CDR2 YFSETQ. This CDR3 has 16 residues. CDR3 region: CASSFSRGGYAYEQYF. The CDR3 DNA reads as TGCGCCAGCAGCTTCAGCCGTGGCGGGTACGCCTACGAGCAGTACTTC.

The chain recombines TRBV5-1 with TRBJ2-7; no reliable D call. The CDR3 length is 12 residues. The germline V gene has CDR1 SGHRS and CDR2 YFSETQ. V was pared by 7 bases and J by 3 bases, with 11 bases between. CDR3 region: CASQSHYYEQYF. In DNA form, the CDR3 reads TGCGCCAGCCAGAGCCATTACTACGAGCAGTACTTC.

The chain couples TRBV14 to TRBJ2-7, with D perhaps TRBD1 (6 bases). Trimming took off 5 bases at V and 3 bases at J, with 14 bases between the two ends. CDR1 and CDR2 (germline): SGHDN, FVKESK. This CDR3 is built from 14 residues. The CDR3 sequence is CASSSLTGNYEQYF. DNA for the CDR3: TGTGCCAGCAGCTCGCTAACAGGGAACTACGAGCAGTACTTC.

This clone has only a few counts. The chain joins TRBV7-9 to TRBJ1-2, with D perhaps TRBD1 (5 bases). The CDR3 consists of 14 residues. The ends were cut back, 4 bases at V and 4 bases at J, with 13 bases in the middle. Per germline, CDR1 SEHNR and CDR2 FQNEAQ (reference sequence). For the CDR3, the DNA is TGTGCCAGCAGCTCGACCTCGGGGGGCTATGGCTACACCTTC. Its translation is CASSSTSGGYGYTF.

The rearrangement uses TRBV28 and TRBJ2-3, with 7 nucleotides matching TRBD1. The J segment lost 3 bases and the V segment lost 1 base, leaving 7 bases of the junction unmatched. Germline CDR1 is MDHEN and CDR2 is SYDVKM. This CDR3 contains 16 residues. Here the CDR3 DNA reads TGTGCCAGCAGTTTATTCCAGGGGGTTAGAACAGATACGCAGTATTTT. This encodes CASSLFQGVRTDTQYF.

The chain carries TRBV9 and TRBJ2-2; 9 bases are shared with TRBD1. J gave up 7 bases and V 0 bases, and 4 bases lay outside the gene matches. This CDR3 spans 15 amino acids. The V gene's germline CDR1 is SGDLS and CDR2 YYNGEE. CDR3 amino acids: CASSVVQGAVGELFF. The CDR3, as DNA: TGTGCCAGCAGCGTAGTACAGGGGGCGGTCGGGGAGCTGTTTTTT.

This clone was observed a single time. V gene TRBV5-1 combines with J gene TRBJ2-1, with a possible D match to TRBD2 (5 bases). CDR1 and CDR2 from the germline V gene are SGHRS and YFSETQ. V was pared by 3 bases and J by 6 bases, with 13 bases between. CDR3 size: 14 residues. The CDR3 sequence is CASSSIPGSNEQFF. The DNA of the CDR3 is TGCGCCAGCAGCTCGATACCGGGGTCCAATGAGCAGTTCTTC.

V is TRBV5-4 and J is TRBJ2-7; TRBD1 is a possible D gene (6 bases). Germline V CDR1 and CDR2: SGHNT, YYREEE (reference sequence). The CDR3 loop spans 13 amino acids. The V end was cut by 4 bases, the J end by 4 bases, with 12 bases between. The CDR3, as DNA: TGTGCCAGCAGCCCAGGACAGCGATACGAGCAGTACTTC. The encoded protein is CASSPGQRYEQYF.

The chain carries TRBV7-2 and TRBJ2-3, with a tentative D call TRBD1 (6 bases). CDR3 length: 15 amino acids. Germline V gene sequence: CDR1 SGHTA, CDR2 FQGNSA. The germline V and J ends were trimmed by 4 bases and 1 base, with 12 bases remaining between them. CDR3 protein: CASSYDRTGTDTQYF. CDR3 sequence (DNA): TGTGCCAGCAGCTATGATCGGACAGGCACAGATACGCAGTATTTT.

V usage is TRBV28 and J usage is TRBJ2-1; D gene ambiguous. CDR1 MDHEN and CDR2 SYDVKM come from the germline V gene. With 6 bases removed from V and 8 bases from J, the gap between germline ends came to 20 bases. CDR3 size: 15 residues. This CDR3 is CASRSIDPEVDEQFF. The CDR3 bases are TGTGCCAGCAGGAGTATCGACCCCGAAGTCGATGAGCAGTTCTTC.

About this clone: Other DNA sequences within the sample encode an identical CDR3. This chain links TRBV25-1 with TRBJ2-7, with 8 bases identical to TRBD1. With V trimmed by 1 base and J by 2 bases, 4 bases remained unmatched. Germline V lookup: CDR1 MGHDK, CDR2 SYGVNS. This CDR3 has 15 amino acids. The CDR3 DNA reads as TGTGCCAGCAGTGAATTCCGGACAGGGACCTACGAGCAGTACTTC. Encoded protein: CASSEFRTGTYEQYF.

V usage is TRBV5-6 and J usage is TRBJ1-2; perhaps TRBD1 as D (5 bases). CDR1 is SGHDT, CDR2 YYEEEE, per germline. V shed 0 bases and J shed 4 bases, with 16 bases lying between them. This CDR3 contains 16 residues. For the CDR3, the DNA is TGTGCCAGCAGCTTGGGGGGCAGGGTATTTGTCTATGGCTACACCTTC. Its translation: CASSLGGRVFVYGYTF.

The chain uses TRBV5-1 and TRBJ2-7; possibly TRBD1 for D (6 bases). The CDR3 consists of 15 residues. Looked up from germline, CDR1 is SGHRS and CDR2 is YFSETQ. The ends were cut back, 2 bases at V and 6 bases at J, with 18 bases in the middle. CDR3 DNA: TGCGCCAGCAGCTTTGTCGAACAGGGTGAAGGCGAGCAGTACTTC. Translated: CASSFVEQGEGEQYF. The entire variable domain, with the rest obtained from reference TRBV5-1 and TRBJ2-7, is as follows: KAGVTQTPRYLIKTRGQQVTLSCSPISGHRSVSWYQQTPGQGLQFLFEYFSETQRNKGNFPGRFSGRQFSNSRSEMNVSTLELGDSALYLCASSFVEQGEGEQYFGPGTRLTVT.

This chain joins TRBV2 and TRBJ2-1; TRBD1 matches at 10 bases. J was trimmed by 2 bases and V by 5 bases; bases with no gene match: 3. Germline-derived CDR1 and CDR2 are SNHLY and FYNNEI. CDR3 length equals 15 residues. Written as DNA, the CDR3 is TGTGCCAGCAGTCCTGACAGGGGGCCCTACAATGAGCAGTTCTTC. It yields the protein CASSPDRGPYNEQFF.

In regard to this clone: The sample carries other DNA sequences with the same CDR3. The V and J genes are TRBV28 and TRBJ2-7; 7 nucleotides align to TRBD2. Germline values: CDR1 MDHEN, CDR2 SYDVKM. J was trimmed by 3 bases and V by 6 bases; bases with no gene match: 5. This CDR3 is 13 amino acids long. The CDR3: CASSGGRVYEQYF. CDR3 sequence (DNA): TGTGCCAGCAGCGGCGGGAGAGTCTACGAGCAGTACTTC.

This chain joins TRBV2 and TRBJ1-4; 7 bases fit TRBD1. Trimming took 9 bases from V and 2 from J; bases not matched to a gene: 9. The germline V gene encodes CDR1 SNHLY and CDR2 FYNNEI. The CDR3 is 15 residues long. The CDR3 region is CASRPRGRTNEKLFF. CDR3 coding DNA: TGTGCCAGTAGACCGAGGGGGCGGACTAATGAAAAACTGTTTTTT.

The chain couples TRBV6-5 to TRBJ1-2; D remains ambiguous. Trimming took 8 bases from V and 6 from J, leaving 10 bases between them. Germline values: CDR1 MNHEY, CDR2 SVGAGI. The CDR3 length is 11 residues. The chain's CDR3 is CASRNGDGYTF. CDR3 bases: TGTGCCAGCCGTAATGGTGATGGCTACACCTTC.

This clone was seen a single time. The chain has TRBV15 and TRBJ1-2; no reliable D call. V was pared by 0 bases and J by 4 bases, with 6 bases between. Germline lookup yields CDR1 LNHNV and CDR2 YYDKDF (reference sequence). This CDR3 comprises 13 residues. CDR3 sequence reads: CATSREEIYGYTF. In DNA form, the CDR3 reads TGTGCCACCAGCAGAGAGGAAATCTATGGCTACACCTTC.

The V call is TRBV5-6, the J call TRBJ2-3; D unresolved. Germline CDR1 SGHDT, CDR2 YYEEEE. Trimming stripped 1 base from V and 2 bases from J, with 8 bases between. The CDR3 spans 14 residues. The CDR3 DNA reads TGTGCCAGCAGCTTGTTGATGCTCACAGATACGCAGTATTTT. It codes for CASSLLMLTDTQYF.